The 13 T cell receptor beta chains reported below all come from one sample, sequenced in a study of cytomegalovirus exposure and HLA in healthy donors. The PCR ran on 60 Vbeta and 13 Jbeta primers. Some clones are missing from TCRdb's copy, which holds only in-frame ones; the method was immunoSEQ multiplex PCR. The data show fewer than 200,000 clones, roughly 80% seen once. Input material: PBMCs. These receptors were obtained from a woman younger than 30 in good health and CMV-seronegative.

This clone showed up just a few times. This chain connects TRBV11-2 to TRBJ2-5; D is possibly TRBD1 (5 bases). Germline loops: CDR1 SGHAT, CDR2 FQNNGV. The V gene lost 5 bases and the J gene lost 2 bases, with 18 bases spanning the gap. The CDR3 is 16 amino acids. CDR3 region: CASSQGVKASQETQYF. The CDR3 nucleotides are TGTGCCAGCAGCCAAGGGGTAAAGGCCTCTCAAGAGACCCAGTACTTC.

The V and J genes are TRBV30 and TRBJ1-3; 12 nucleotides agree with TRBD1. CDR1 is GTSNPN, CDR2 SVGIG, per germline (reference sequence). V was pared by 3 bases and J by 4 bases, with 13 bases of the junction left unmatched. This CDR3 is built from 18 residues. CDR3 in amino acids: CAWSTLTGTGGVGNTIYF. The CDR3 coding sequence is TGTGCCTGGAGCACCCTCACCGGGACAGGGGGCGTGGGAAACACCATATATTTT.

V is TRBV4-1 and J is TRBJ2-7; 12 bases are shared with TRBD2. CDR3 length: 18 residues. Germline V lookup: CDR1 MGHRA, CDR2 YSYEKL. Losses at the gene ends were 0 bases for V and 1 base for J; bases not matched to a gene: 7. The CDR3 coding sequence is TGCGCCAGCAGCCAAGAGACGACTAGCGGGAGTAGATCCTACGAGCAGTACTTC. Encoded protein: CASSQETTSGSRSYEQYF.

The chain carries TRBV11-2 and TRBJ1-6; D not certain. Between the trimmed V and J ends, which lost 1 base and 12 bases, there was a span of 4 bases. Germline CDR1 is SGHAT and CDR2 is FQNNGV. The CDR3 has 11 residues. This CDR3 is CASSLAGPLHF. CDR3 DNA sequence: TGTGCCAGCAGCTTAGCGGGACCCCTCCACTTT. The full variable domain, rest sourced from reference TRBV11-2 and TRBJ1-6, is EAGVAQSPRYKIIEKRQSVAFWCNPISGHATLYWYQQILGQGPKLLIQFQNNGVVDDSQLPKDRFSAERLKGVDSTLKIQPAKLEDSAVYLCASSLAGPLHFGNGTRLTVT.

CDR3 in amino acids: CASSPPGQGLNEKLFF. Written as DNA, the CDR3 is TGTGCCAGCTCACCACCGGGACAGGGCCTTAATGAAAAACTGTTTTTT. The chain joins TRBV18 to TRBJ1-4, with 9 positions matching TRBD1. After removal of 0 bases from V and 4 bases from J, the junction contained 3 bases not matched to a gene. CDR1 is KGHSH and CDR2 is LQKENI in the germline V gene. The CDR3 spans 16 residues.

The chain carries TRBV7-2 and TRBJ1-2, with TRBD1 matching 12 bases. CDR3 length: 17 amino acids. Germline assignment: CDR1 SGHTA and CDR2 FQGNSA. V was pared by 10 bases and J by 7 bases, with 19 bases of the junction left unmatched. CDR3 DNA sequence: TGTGCCACTTCAACCCGAACCCCGGGGACAGGGGGCGTTGGCTACACCTTC. Amino acid sequence: CATSTRTPGTGGVGYTF.

The rearrangement uses TRBV5-6 and TRBJ2-5; D unclear. The V gene lost 7 bases and the J gene lost 3 bases, with 10 bases spanning the gap. The CDR3 totals 12 residues. CDR1 and CDR2 (germline): SGHDT, YYEEEE. This chain's CDR3 is CASDGPEETQYF. The CDR3 nucleotides read TGTGCCAGCGATGGGCCAGAAGAGACCCAGTACTTC.

J is TRBJ2-5 and V is TRBV6-6, with 8 nucleotides matching TRBD1. With 2 bases clipped from V and 5 bases from J, the junction kept 1 base outside the gene matches. CDR3 size: 13 residues. Germline loops: CDR1 MNHNY, CDR2 SVGAGI (reference sequence). CDR3 region: CASSYRQGETQYF. The CDR3 DNA is TGTGCCAGCAGTTACCGACAGGGGGAGACCCAGTACTTC.

This clone was picked up one time. The chain recombines TRBV27 with TRBJ1-4; D may be TRBD1 (6 bases). V shed 4 bases and J shed 7 bases, with 10 bases lying between them. This CDR3 region has 13 residues. The germline CDR1 and CDR2 sequences are MNHEY and SMNVEV (reference sequence). CDR3 nucleotide sequence: TGTGCCAGCAGTTACAGGGCGGGTGAAAAACTGTTTTTT. As protein: CASSYRAGEKLFF. The whole variable domain, remainder taken from reference TRBV27 and TRBJ1-4, is EAQVTQNPRYLITVTGKKLTVTCSQNMNHEYMSWYRQDPGLGLRQIYYSMNVEVTDKGDVPEGYKVSRKEKRNFPLILESPSPNQTSLYFCASSYRAGEKLFFGSGTQLSVL.

In its sample, this clone was seen a few times. This rearrangement joins TRBV28 to TRBJ2-7; D is perhaps TRBD2 (6 bases). V lost 2 bases, J lost 6 bases, and 14 bases lay in between. Germline CDR1 reads MDHEN; CDR2 reads SYDVKM. The CDR3 has 14 residues. CDR3 loop: CASSLGTPLGEQYF. CDR3 coding DNA: TGTGCCAGCAGTTTAGGGACTCCCCTGGGCGAGCAGTACTTC.

The chain recombines TRBV4-1 with TRBJ1-2, with D tentatively TRBD1 (6 bases). The germline V gene has CDR1 MGHRA and CDR2 YSYEKL. Trimming pared 0 bases from V and 7 bases from J, leaving 12 bases between. CDR3 length: 14 residues. The CDR3 DNA follows: TGCGCCAGCAGCCAAGAAGAGGGGGTTGGTGGCTACACCTTC. Protein sequence: CASSQEEGVGGYTF.

The chain carries TRBV7-9 and TRBJ2-7; D call uncertain. Trimming left V 4 bases short and J 3 bases short, with 7 bases between. In germline, CDR1 is SEHNR, CDR2 FQNEAQ (reference sequence). The CDR3 has 12 residues. The CDR3 spells CASSSGLYEQYF. The CDR3 region has the DNA TGTGCCAGCAGCTCCGGTCTCTACGAGCAGTACTTC. The variable domain in full, with the rest retrieved from reference TRBV7-9 and TRBJ2-7, is DTGVSQNPRHKITKRGQNVTFRCDPISEHNRLYWYRQTLGQGPEFLTYFQNEAQLEKSRLLSDRFSAERPKGSFSTLEIQRTEQGDSAMYLCASSSGLYEQYFGPGTRLTVT.

V is TRBV7-2 and J is TRBJ2-5; TRBD1 matches at 11 bases. The CDR3 spans 16 residues. In germline, CDR1 is SGHTA, CDR2 FQGNSA. The junction had 9 bases not matched to a gene; V was cut back by 4 bases and J by 5 bases. CDR3 protein: CASSSQRTGGRETQYF. CDR3 nucleotide sequence: TGTGCCAGCAGCTCACAACGGACAGGGGGCCGGGAGACCCAGTACTTC.